The clone carrying this T cell receptor beta chain was counted many times. Its matching antigen is unknown. Noted time point: persistent/refractory GD, antithyroid drugs over 5 years with positive TRAb. The TCR library was made from RNA extracted from PBMCs. Libraries of TCR beta came from iRepertoire HTBI primers plus Arm-PCR of CDR3 regions. TCRdb redid the calling of the multiplex PCR reads with MiXCR, one entry per CDR3 protein. The repertoire holds fewer than 450,000 distinct CDR3 sequences, with about 20% as singletons. Germline V gene data show CDR1 as SGHTA and CDR2 as FQGNSA. V dropped 1 base and J dropped 7 bases, with 17 bases sitting between them. The CDR3 sequence is 15 residues long. This record belongs to a study of regulatory T cells in long-lasting Graves disease. Study outcomes and limitations: TRBV28 was favored in persistent disease, as were TRBJ1-2 and TRBJ2-5.

The clonotype was recovered from a female donor with Graves disease. This specimen consisted of peripheral blood mononuclear cells (PBMCs), obtained when the disease was refractory, from a patient treated with antithyroid drugs. This sequence joins TRBV7-2 and TRBJ2-7, with D possibly being TRBD2 (5 bases). DNA for the CDR3: TGTGCCAGCAGCTTAGTATCGGCTAGCTCTCGAGAGCAGTACTTC. It yields the protein CASSLVSASSREQYF. The full variable domain, in which reference TRBV7-2 and TRBJ2-7 provide the parts outside the CDR3, is GAGVSQSPSNKVTEKGKDVELRCDPISGHTALYWYRQSLGQGLEFLIYFQGNSAPDKSGLPSDRFSAERTGGSVSTLTIQRTQQEDSAVYLCASSLVSASSREQYFGPGTRLTVT.